Listed here are 26 T cell receptor beta chains from one sample, sequenced in a study of CD8 T cells in Susac syndrome. When the RNA was reverse transcribed, random hexamers were used with an input of about 0.45 to 1 ug. TCRdb used MiXCR to reprocess the immunoSEQ multiplex PCR reads, holding one entry per CDR3 protein. The sample contains under 80,000 distinct CDR3 sequences, about 92% of which appear only once. Sequencing was done on a sample of CD4+ T cells from PBMCs. Source of these receptors: a human donor with Susac syndrome.

The chain links TRBV3-1 to TRBJ2-5; D might be TRBD2 (5 bases). Germline loops: CDR1 LGHDT, CDR2 YNNKEL (reference sequence). V lost 0 bases and J lost 4, with 15 bases in between. The CDR3 extends over 16 amino acids. CDR3 protein: CASSQDKIGVGETQYF. DNA of the CDR3: TGTGCCAGCAGCCAAGATAAGATCGGGGTGGGAGAGACCCAGTACTTC.

The chain recombines TRBV6-1 with TRBJ2-7, with TRBD1 identical over 12 bases. This CDR3 comprises 15 residues. CDR1 is MNHNS and CDR2 is SASEGT in the germline V gene. V lost 3 bases to trimming and J lost 4 bases; unmatched junction nucleotides: 4. The CDR3 nucleotides are TGTGCCAGCAGTGACGTGGGACAGGGGGCTTACGAGCAGTACTTC. Its translation: CASSDVGQGAYEQYF.

This sequence joins TRBV9 and TRBJ2-5; D uncertain. The V end was cut by 3 bases, the J end by 5 bases, with 14 bases between. The germline V gene encodes CDR1 SGDLS and CDR2 YYNGEE. CDR3 size: 14 residues. CDR3 region: CASSGAPLVETQYF. Written as DNA, the CDR3 is TGTGCCAGCAGCGGGGCCCCCCTCGTGGAGACCCAGTACTTC.

V gene TRBV7-9 combines with J gene TRBJ1-4, with D hard to call. From germline, CDR1 is SEHNR and CDR2 FQNEAQ (reference sequence). V was pared by 1 base and J by 5 bases, with 11 bases between. This CDR3 is built from 15 residues. CDR3: CASSLGDSGNEKLFF. The CDR3 coding sequence is TGTGCCAGCAGCTTAGGGGATTCGGGGAATGAAAAACTGTTTTTT.

The gene calls are TRBV7-9 and TRBJ1-4, with D maybe TRBD1 (6 bases). CDR3 length: 14 amino acids. The germline V and J ends were trimmed by 5 bases and 8 bases, with 15 bases remaining between them. Germline V CDR1 and CDR2: SEHNR, FQNEAQ (reference sequence). The CDR3 loop is CASSRDTTREKLFF. The CDR3 DNA is TGTGCCAGCAGCCGGGACACGACGAGGGAAAAACTGTTTTTT.

The chain couples TRBV6-5 to TRBJ2-4, with a possible D match to TRBD2 (5 bases). The V and J ends lost 7 bases and 4 bases respectively, with 23 bases between them. This CDR3 is 17 amino acids long. Germline V lookup: CDR1 MNHEY, CDR2 SVGAGI. CDR3: CASMLRSPADMKNIQYF. The CDR3 nucleotides are TGTGCCAGCATGTTGAGGTCTCCAGCGGATATGAAAAACATTCAGTACTTC.

This chain joins TRBV5-4 and TRBJ2-7, with D possibly TRBD1 on 8 matching bases. The CDR3 consists of 14 residues. Looked up from germline, CDR1 is SGHNT and CDR2 is YYREEE (reference sequence). Trimming removed 5 bases at V and 7 bases at J, with 19 bases between. The CDR3 DNA reads TGTGCCAGCAGAAATACAGGGGGGGCCGGGGAGCAGTACTTC. This encodes CASRNTGGAGEQYF.

The J gene is TRBJ1-1, the V gene TRBV7-6, with D perhaps matching TRBD1 (5 bases). Deletions cut 2 bases from V and 4 bases from J, with 11 bases between. CDR1 SGHVS and CDR2 FNYEAQ come from the germline V gene. The CDR3 is 14 amino acids. This CDR3 is CASSLSGGTTEAFF. CDR3 in DNA: TGTGCCAGCAGCTTATCTGGTGGGACCACTGAAGCTTTCTTT.

The chain is built from TRBV20-1 and TRBJ2-6; D might be TRBD2 (6 bases). From germline, CDR1 is DFQATT and CDR2 SNEGSKA (reference sequence). V lost 6 bases, J lost 2 bases, and 14 bases lay in between. There are 15 residues in the CDR3. Here the CDR3 reads CSAEGGSPGANVLTF. The DNA of the CDR3 is TGCAGTGCCGAAGGAGGGAGCCCTGGGGCCAACGTCCTGACTTTC.

This chain connects TRBV7-2 to TRBJ2-1; possibly TRBD2 for D (6 bases). Trimming removed 1 base from V and 0 bases from J, with 16 bases in between. The germline V gene has CDR1 SGHTA and CDR2 FQGNSA. The CDR3 length is 18 residues. CDR3 in amino acids: CASSLGGSLASSYNEQFF. In DNA, the CDR3 is TGTGCCAGCAGCTTAGGGGGCTCTCTAGCGAGCTCCTACAATGAGCAGTTCTTC. Drawing the rest from reference TRBV7-2 and TRBJ2-1, the complete variable domain is GAGVSQSPSNKVTEKGKDVELRCDPISGHTALYWYRQSLGQGLEFLIYFQGNSAPDKSGLPSDRFSAERTGGSVSTLTIQRTQQEDSAVYLCASSLGGSLASSYNEQFFGPGTRLTVL.

The chain has TRBV5-1 and TRBJ1-2; no definite D call. V dropped 2 bases and J dropped 3 bases, with 5 bases sitting between them. This CDR3 spans 12 amino acids. Germline V gene lookup returns CDR1 SGHRS and CDR2 YFSETQ. CDR3 loop: CASSLDHYGYTF. Written as DNA, the CDR3 is TGCGCCAGCAGCTTAGACCACTATGGCTACACCTTC.

The V call is TRBV5-1, the J call TRBJ2-6; D may be TRBD2 (6 bases). The germline CDR1 and CDR2 sequences are SGHRS and YFSETQ. Trimming stripped 4 bases from V and 0 bases from J, with 14 bases between. The CDR3 loop spans 17 amino acids. CDR3 DNA sequence: TGCGCCAGCAGCCATAAATGGGGAGGCTCTGGGGCCAACGTCCTGACTTTC. Its translation: CASSHKWGGSGANVLTF.

V is TRBV6-2 or TRBV6-3 and J is TRBJ2-1; D not resolved. V was cut by 0 bases and J by 10 bases, with 10 bases left in between. CDR3 length equals 13 residues. Germline lookup yields CDR1 MNHEY and CDR2 SVGEGT. The DNA of the CDR3 is TGTGCCAGCAGTTACTCGAATGACGGAGAGCAGTTCTTC. Encoded protein: CASSYSNDGEQFF.

This clonotype was seen just once. V usage is TRBV7-9 and J usage is TRBJ1-4, with a tentative D call TRBD1 (5 bases). Germline V CDR1 and CDR2: SEHNR, FQNEAQ (reference sequence). Trimming took 5 bases from V and 5 from J, leaving 15 bases between them. The length of the CDR3 is 15 residues. The CDR3 DNA follows: TGTGCCAGCAGCCCCACGTCAGGGATCAATGAAAAACTGTTTTTT. Amino acids: CASSPTSGINEKLFF.

This chain joins TRBV7-9 and TRBJ2-5, with 8 positions matching TRBD1. Per germline, CDR1 SEHNR and CDR2 FQNEAQ (reference sequence). V lost 6 bases to trimming and J lost 3 bases; unmatched junction nucleotides: 3. CDR3 length: 13 amino acids. The CDR3 DNA follows: TGTGCCAGCAGAAGGACAGGGAAAGAGACCCAGTACTTC. It yields the protein CASRRTGKETQYF.

This chain uses TRBV5-1 with TRBJ2-7; 14 bases match TRBD2. Germline CDR1 SGHRS, CDR2 YFSETQ. Trimming cost V 2 bases and J 6 bases; bases outside gene matches: 1. There are 14 residues in the CDR3. CDR3 sequence: CASSLGLAGGEQYF. DNA of the CDR3: TGCGCCAGCAGCTTAGGACTAGCGGGAGGCGAGCAGTACTTC. Looking up the rest from reference TRBV5-1 and TRBJ2-7 gives the full variable domain: KAGVTQTPRYLIKTRGQQVTLSCSPISGHRSVSWYQQTPGQGLQFLFEYFSETQRNKGNFPGRFSGRQFSNSRSEMNVSTLELGDSALYLCASSLGLAGGEQYFGPGTRLTVT.

The V and J genes are TRBV6-5 and TRBJ2-5; D may be TRBD1 or TRBD2 (6 bases each). Trimming cost V 2 bases and J 8 bases, with 21 bases left between them. This CDR3 has 16 residues. Germline V gene sequence: CDR1 MNHEY, CDR2 SVGAGI. The CDR3 here is CASSYGSGALARTQYF. In nucleotides, the CDR3 is TGTGCCAGCAGTTACGGGTCGGGGGCCCTCGCAAGAACCCAGTACTTC.

The CDR3 region is CSARGQTQETQYF. The DNA of the CDR3 is TGCAGTGCTAGGGGACAGACTCAAGAGACCCAGTACTTC. The rearrangement links TRBV20-1 to TRBJ2-5; 7 nucleotides align to TRBD1. V shed 3 bases and J 2 bases; nucleotides not matched to a gene: 3. Germline V lookup: CDR1 DFQATT, CDR2 SNEGSKA (reference sequence). This CDR3 region has 13 residues.

V and J are TRBV5-1 and TRBJ1-5; tentative D call: TRBD1 (5 bases). The germline V gene encodes CDR1 SGHRS and CDR2 YFSETQ. The V gene lost 4 bases and the J gene lost 0 bases, with 11 bases spanning the gap. The CDR3 has 15 amino acids. The DNA for the CDR3 is TGCGCCAGCAGCATGGGGGGAAATAGCAATCAGCCCCAGCATTTT. Translation: CASSMGGNSNQPQHF. The complete variable domain, with remaining parts taken from reference TRBV5-1 and TRBJ1-5, reads KAGVTQTPRYLIKTRGQQVTLSCSPISGHRSVSWYQQTPGQGLQFLFEYFSETQRNKGNFPGRFSGRQFSNSRSEMNVSTLELGDSALYLCASSMGGNSNQPQHFGDGTRLSIL.

The chain links TRBV5-6 to TRBJ2-2; D is perhaps TRBD1 (5 bases). The CDR3 loop spans 16 amino acids. V gave up 2 bases and J gave up 4 bases, with 15 bases separating them. From germline, CDR1 is SGHDT and CDR2 YYEEEE. CDR3 bases: TGTGCCAGCAGCTTCCACCAGGGCCTAATCACCGGGGAGCTGTTTTTT. The encoded protein is CASSFHQGLITGELFF. Full variable domain (remainder filled in from reference TRBV5-6 and TRBJ2-2): DAGVTQSPTHLIKTRGQQVTLRCSPKSGHDTVSWYQQALGQGPQFIFQYYEEEERQRGNFPDRFSGHQFPNYSSELNVNALLLGDSALYLCASSFHQGLITGELFFGEGSRLTVL.

Here the CDR3 DNA reads TGTGCCAGCAGCTCCCCTGGGACTAGCGGGGGGTCTCGAAAAAACATTCAGTACTTC. Its translation is CASSSPGTSGGSRKNIQYF. The chain recombines TRBV7-2 with TRBJ2-4; 15 nucleotides align to TRBD2. This CDR3 spans 19 amino acids. V trimming: 4 bases; J trimming: 4 bases; junction bases outside the gene matches: 11. In germline, CDR1 is SGHTA, CDR2 FQGNSA.

The gene calls are TRBV7-6 and TRBJ1-1; 7 bases line up with TRBD1. Trimming took 5 bases from V and 5 from J; bases not matched to a gene: 11. The CDR3 is made up of 15 amino acids. CDR1 and CDR2 (germline): SGHVS, FNYEAQ. The CDR3 DNA is TGTGCCAGCAGCCCGAGAAGCGGACAGGCGACTGAAGCTTTCTTT. Translating gives CASSPRSGQATEAFF.

CDR3 sequence (DNA): TGTGCCACCAGTGATCCCCGACAGGGATCCGGGGAGCTGTTTTTT. Translation gives CATSDPRQGSGELFF. The chain is built from TRBV24-1 and TRBJ2-2, with 7 bases identical to TRBD1. This CDR3 has 15 amino acids. The V gene's germline CDR1 is KGHDR and CDR2 SFDVKD. The V gene end was trimmed by 3 bases and the J gene end by 6 bases; junction bases not matched to a gene: 6.

This clonotype came up a few times. V gene TRBV5-1 combines with J gene TRBJ2-1, with D perhaps matching TRBD1 (6 bases). The V end lost 4 bases, the J end lost 10 bases, and 15 bases lay between the germline ends. CDR3 length equals 13 residues. Germline CDR1 SGHRS, CDR2 YFSETQ. The CDR3 region is CASSPAPGTEQFF. The DNA of the CDR3 is TGCGCCAGCAGCCCAGCCCCGGGGACAGAGCAGTTCTTC.

V usage is TRBV7-2 and J usage is TRBJ1-4, with D perhaps matching TRBD1 (5 bases). CDR1 and CDR2 from the germline V gene are SGHTA and FQGNSA. This CDR3 has 15 residues. Trimming removed 5 bases from V and 0 bases from J, with 10 bases in between. DNA of the CDR3: TGTGCCAGCAGCAGGGGAAAAGCAACTAATGAAAAACTGTTTTTT. This encodes CASSRGKATNEKLFF.

The chain carries TRBV5-1 and TRBJ2-1, with 10 bases lining up with TRBD2. Germline assignment: CDR1 SGHRS and CDR2 YFSETQ. With V trimmed by 0 bases and J by 5 bases, 5 bases remained unmatched. The CDR3 has 16 amino acids. CDR3: CASSLVLAGGNNEQFF. The CDR3 nucleotides are TGCGCCAGCAGCTTGGTATTAGCGGGGGGAAACAATGAGCAGTTCTTC.